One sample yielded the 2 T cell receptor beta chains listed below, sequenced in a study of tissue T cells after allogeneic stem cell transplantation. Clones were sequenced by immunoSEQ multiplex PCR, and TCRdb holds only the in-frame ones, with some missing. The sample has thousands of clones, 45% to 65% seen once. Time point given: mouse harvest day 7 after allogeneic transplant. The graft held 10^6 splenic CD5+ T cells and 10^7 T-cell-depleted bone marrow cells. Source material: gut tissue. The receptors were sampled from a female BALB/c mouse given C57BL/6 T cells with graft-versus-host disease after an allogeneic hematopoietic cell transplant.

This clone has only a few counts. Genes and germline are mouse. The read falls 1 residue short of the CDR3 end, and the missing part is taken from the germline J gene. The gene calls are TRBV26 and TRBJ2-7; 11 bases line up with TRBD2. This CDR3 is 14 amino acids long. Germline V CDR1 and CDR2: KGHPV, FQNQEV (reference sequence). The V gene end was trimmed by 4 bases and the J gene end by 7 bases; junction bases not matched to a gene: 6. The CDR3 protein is CASSPGLGGREQYF. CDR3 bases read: TGTGCCAGCAGTCCCGGACTGGGGGGTCGGGAACAGTAC.

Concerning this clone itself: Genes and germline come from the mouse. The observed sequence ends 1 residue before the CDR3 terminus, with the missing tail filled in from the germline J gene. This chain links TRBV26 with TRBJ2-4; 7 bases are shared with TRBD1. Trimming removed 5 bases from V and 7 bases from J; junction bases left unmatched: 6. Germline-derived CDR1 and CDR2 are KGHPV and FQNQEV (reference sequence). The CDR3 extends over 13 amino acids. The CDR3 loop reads CASSYRGGDTLYF. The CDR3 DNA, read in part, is TGTGCCAGCAGTTACAGGGGAGGGGACACCTTGTAC.